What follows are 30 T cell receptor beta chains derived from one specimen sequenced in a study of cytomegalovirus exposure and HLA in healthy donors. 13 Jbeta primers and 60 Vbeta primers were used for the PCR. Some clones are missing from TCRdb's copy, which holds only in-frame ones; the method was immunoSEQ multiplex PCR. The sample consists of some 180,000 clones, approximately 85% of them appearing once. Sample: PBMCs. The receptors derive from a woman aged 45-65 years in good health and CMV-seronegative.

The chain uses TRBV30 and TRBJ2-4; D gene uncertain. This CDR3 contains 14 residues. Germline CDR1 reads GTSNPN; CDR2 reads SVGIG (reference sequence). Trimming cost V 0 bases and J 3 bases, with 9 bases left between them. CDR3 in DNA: TGTGCCTGGAGTGTTGAAGCTCTCAAAAACATTCAGTACTTC. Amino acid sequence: CAWSVEALKNIQYF.

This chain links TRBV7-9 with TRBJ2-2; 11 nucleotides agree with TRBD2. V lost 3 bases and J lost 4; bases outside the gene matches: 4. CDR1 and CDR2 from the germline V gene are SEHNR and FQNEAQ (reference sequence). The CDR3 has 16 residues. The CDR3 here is CASSFPGLAATGELFF. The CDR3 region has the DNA TGTGCCAGCAGCTTTCCGGGACTAGCGGCCACCGGGGAGCTGTTTTTT.

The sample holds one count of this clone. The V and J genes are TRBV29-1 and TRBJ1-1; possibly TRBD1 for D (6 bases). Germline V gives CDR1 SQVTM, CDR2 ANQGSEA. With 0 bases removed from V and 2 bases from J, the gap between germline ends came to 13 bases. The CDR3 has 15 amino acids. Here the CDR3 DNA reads TGCAGCGTTGAAGATCGCGGGGGGGGCAACACTGAAGCTTTCTTT. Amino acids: CSVEDRGGGNTEAFF.

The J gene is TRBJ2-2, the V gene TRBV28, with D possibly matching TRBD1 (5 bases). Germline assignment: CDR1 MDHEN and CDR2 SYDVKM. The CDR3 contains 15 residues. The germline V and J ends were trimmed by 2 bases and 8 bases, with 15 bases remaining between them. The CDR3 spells CASSLSQGFTGELFF. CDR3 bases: TGTGCCAGCAGTTTAAGCCAGGGTTTCACGGGGGAGCTGTTTTTT.

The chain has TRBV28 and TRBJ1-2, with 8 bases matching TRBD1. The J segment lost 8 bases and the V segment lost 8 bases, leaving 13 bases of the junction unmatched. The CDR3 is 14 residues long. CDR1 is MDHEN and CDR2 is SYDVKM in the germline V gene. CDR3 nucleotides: TGTGCCAGCCGACCCCAGGGGGCGCCTAGAGGCTACACCTTC. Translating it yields CASRPQGAPRGYTF.

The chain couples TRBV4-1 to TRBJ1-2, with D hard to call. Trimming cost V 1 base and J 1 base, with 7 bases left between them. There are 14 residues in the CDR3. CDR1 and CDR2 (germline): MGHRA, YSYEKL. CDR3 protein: CASSQATYNYGYTF. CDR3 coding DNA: TGCGCCAGCAGCCAAGCCACATATAACTATGGCTACACCTTC.

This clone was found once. In nucleotides, the CDR3 is TGCGCCAGTACTACCCCCGGGACAGGGGAAGAGACCCAGTACTTC. It translates to CASTTPGTGEETQYF. V and J are TRBV5-1 and TRBJ2-5; 10 positions agree with TRBD1. This CDR3 is built from 15 residues. The germline gives CDR1 SGHRS, CDR2 YFSETQ. V lost 8 bases to trimming and J lost 3 bases; unmatched junction nucleotides: 10.

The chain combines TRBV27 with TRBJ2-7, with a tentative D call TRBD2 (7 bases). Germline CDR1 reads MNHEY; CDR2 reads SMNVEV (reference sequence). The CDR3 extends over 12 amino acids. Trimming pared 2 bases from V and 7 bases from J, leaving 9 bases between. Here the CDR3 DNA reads TGTGCCAGCAGTTTAGGGAGGGGGGAGCAGTACTTC. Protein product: CASSLGRGEQYF.

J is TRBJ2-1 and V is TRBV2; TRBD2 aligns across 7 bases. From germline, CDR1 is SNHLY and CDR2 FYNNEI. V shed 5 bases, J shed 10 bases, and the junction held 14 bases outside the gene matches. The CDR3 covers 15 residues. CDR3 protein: CASSLLADYNDEQFF. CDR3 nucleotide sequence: TGTGCCAGCAGTCTTCTAGCGGACTACAATGACGAGCAGTTCTTC.

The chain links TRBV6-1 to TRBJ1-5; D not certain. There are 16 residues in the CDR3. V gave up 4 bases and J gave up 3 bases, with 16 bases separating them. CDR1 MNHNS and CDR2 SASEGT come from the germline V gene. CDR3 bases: TGTGCCAGCAGTGGTGAATATCTGAGAATCAATCAGCCCCAGCATTTT. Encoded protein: CASSGEYLRINQPQHF.

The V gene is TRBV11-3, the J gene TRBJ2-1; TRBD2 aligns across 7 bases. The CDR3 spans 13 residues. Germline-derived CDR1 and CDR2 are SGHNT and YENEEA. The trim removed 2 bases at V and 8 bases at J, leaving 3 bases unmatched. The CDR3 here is CASSLRLADEQFF. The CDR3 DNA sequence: TGTGCCAGCAGCTTACGGCTAGCGGATGAGCAGTTCTTC.

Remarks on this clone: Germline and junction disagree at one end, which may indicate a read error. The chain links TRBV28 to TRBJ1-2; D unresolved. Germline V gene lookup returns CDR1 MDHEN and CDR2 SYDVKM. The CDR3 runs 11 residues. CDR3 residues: CASSGMGQVSF. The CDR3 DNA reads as TGTGCCAGCAGTGGAATGGGCCAAGTCTCCTTC.

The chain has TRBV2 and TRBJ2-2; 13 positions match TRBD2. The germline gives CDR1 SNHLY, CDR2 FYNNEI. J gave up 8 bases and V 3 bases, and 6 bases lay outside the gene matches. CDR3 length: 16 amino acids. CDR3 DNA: TGTGCCAGCAGTGATCCGGGACTAGCGGGACGGGGGGAGCTGTTTTTT. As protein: CASSDPGLAGRGELFF.

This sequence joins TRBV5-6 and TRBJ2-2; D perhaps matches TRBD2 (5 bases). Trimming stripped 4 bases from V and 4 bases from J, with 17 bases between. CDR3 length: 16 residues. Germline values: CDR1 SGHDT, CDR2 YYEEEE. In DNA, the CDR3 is TGTGCCAGCAGCCCGTCGGGATCTCCGGGCACCGGGGAGCTGTTTTTT. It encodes CASSPSGSPGTGELFF.

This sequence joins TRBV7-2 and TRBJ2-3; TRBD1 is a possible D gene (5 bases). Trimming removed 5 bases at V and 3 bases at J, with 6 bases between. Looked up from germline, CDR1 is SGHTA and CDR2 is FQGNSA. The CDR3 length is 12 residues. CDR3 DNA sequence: TGTGCCAGCAGCGGGGCAACAGATACGCAGTATTTT. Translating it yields CASSGATDTQYF.

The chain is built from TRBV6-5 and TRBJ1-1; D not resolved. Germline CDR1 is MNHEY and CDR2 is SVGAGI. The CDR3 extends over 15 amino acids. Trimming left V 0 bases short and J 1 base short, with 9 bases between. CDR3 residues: CASSYSRDKNTEAFF. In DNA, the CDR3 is TGTGCCAGCAGTTACTCGAGGGATAAGAACACTGAAGCTTTCTTT.

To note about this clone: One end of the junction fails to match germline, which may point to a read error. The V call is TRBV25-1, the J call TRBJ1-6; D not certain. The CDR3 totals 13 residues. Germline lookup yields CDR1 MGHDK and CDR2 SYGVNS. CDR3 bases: TGTGCCAACAGTTTCCGAGGGAATTCACCCCTCCACTTT. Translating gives CANSFRGNSPLHF.

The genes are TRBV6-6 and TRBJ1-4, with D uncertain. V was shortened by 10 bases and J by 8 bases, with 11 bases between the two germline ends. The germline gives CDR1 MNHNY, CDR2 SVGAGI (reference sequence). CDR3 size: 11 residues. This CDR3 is CATEVGEKLFF. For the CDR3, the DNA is TGTGCCACGGAGGTTGGGGAAAAACTGTTTTTT.

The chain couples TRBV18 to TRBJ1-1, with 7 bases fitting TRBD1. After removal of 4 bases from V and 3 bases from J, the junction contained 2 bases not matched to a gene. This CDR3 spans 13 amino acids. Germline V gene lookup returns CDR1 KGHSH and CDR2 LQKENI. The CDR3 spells CASSQGADTEAFF. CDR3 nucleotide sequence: TGTGCCAGCTCACAGGGGGCGGACACTGAAGCTTTCTTT.

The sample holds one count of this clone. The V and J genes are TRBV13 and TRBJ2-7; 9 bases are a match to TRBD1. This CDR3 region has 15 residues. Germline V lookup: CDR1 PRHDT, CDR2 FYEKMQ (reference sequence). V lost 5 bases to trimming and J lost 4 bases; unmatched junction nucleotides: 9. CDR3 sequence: CASSATGTGLYEQYF. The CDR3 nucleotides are TGTGCCAGCAGCGCAACCGGGACAGGGTTGTACGAGCAGTACTTC.

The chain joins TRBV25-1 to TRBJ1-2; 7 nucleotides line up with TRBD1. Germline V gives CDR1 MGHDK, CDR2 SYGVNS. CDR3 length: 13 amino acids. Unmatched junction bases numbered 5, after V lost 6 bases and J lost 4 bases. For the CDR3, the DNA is TGTGCCAGCAGCTTGACAGGGTCCTATGGCTACACCTTC. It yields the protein CASSLTGSYGYTF.

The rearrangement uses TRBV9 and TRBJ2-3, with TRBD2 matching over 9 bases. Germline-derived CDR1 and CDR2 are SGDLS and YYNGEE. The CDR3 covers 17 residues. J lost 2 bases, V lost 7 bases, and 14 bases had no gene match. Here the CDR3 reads CASGGSAVAGVTDTQYF. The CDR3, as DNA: TGTGCCAGCGGGGGGTCTGCGGTAGCGGGAGTCACAGATACGCAGTATTTT.

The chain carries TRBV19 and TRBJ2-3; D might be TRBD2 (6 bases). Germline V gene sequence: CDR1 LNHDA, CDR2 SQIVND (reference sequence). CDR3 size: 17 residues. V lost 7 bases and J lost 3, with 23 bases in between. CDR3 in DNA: TGTGCCAGTACCTCCAGGGTAGCCCAAGGAGGGACAGATACGCAGTATTTT. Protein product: CASTSRVAQGGTDTQYF. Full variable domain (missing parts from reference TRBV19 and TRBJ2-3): DGGITQSPKYLFRKEGQNVTLSCEQNLNHDAMYWYRQDPGQGLRLIYYSQIVNDFQKGDIAEGYSVSREKKESFPLTVTSAQKNPTAFYLCASTSRVAQGGTDTQYFGPGTRLTVL.

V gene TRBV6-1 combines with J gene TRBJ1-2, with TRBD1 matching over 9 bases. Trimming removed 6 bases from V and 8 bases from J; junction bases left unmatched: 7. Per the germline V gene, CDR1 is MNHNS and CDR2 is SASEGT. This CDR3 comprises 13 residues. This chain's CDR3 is CASRTGGSGGYTF. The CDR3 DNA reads TGTGCCAGCAGGACAGGGGGTTCAGGAGGCTACACCTTC.

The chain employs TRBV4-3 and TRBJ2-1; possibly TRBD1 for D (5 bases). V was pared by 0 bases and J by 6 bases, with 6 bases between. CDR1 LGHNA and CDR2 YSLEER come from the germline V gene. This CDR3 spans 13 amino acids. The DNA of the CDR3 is TGCGCCAGCAGCCAAGATCAGGGCAATGAGCAGTTCTTC. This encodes CASSQDQGNEQFF.

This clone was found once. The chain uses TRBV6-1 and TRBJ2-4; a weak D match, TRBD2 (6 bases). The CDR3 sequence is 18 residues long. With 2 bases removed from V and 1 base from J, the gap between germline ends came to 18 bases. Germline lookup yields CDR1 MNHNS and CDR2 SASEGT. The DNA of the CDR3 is TGTGCCAGCAGTGAATCGGTACGGGGGATGGGGGCCAAAAACATTCAGTACTTC. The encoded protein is CASSESVRGMGAKNIQYF.

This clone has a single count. The CDR3 DNA is TGTGCCAGTAGTATGGCTAGCGGGAGGCACGAGCAGTACTTC. This codes for CASSMASGRHEQYF. The chain uses TRBV19 and TRBJ2-7; the match to TRBD2 covers 11 bases. V shed 3 bases, J shed 5 bases, and the junction held 3 bases outside the gene matches. This CDR3 is 14 amino acids long. Germline loops: CDR1 LNHDA, CDR2 SQIVND (reference sequence).

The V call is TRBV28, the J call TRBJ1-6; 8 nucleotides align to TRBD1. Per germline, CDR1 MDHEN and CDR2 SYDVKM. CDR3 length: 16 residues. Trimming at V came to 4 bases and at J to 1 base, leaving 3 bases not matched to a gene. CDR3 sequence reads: CASSWDRFSYNSPLHF. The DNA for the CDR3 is TGTGCCAGCAGTTGGGACAGGTTTTCCTATAATTCACCCCTCCACTTT.

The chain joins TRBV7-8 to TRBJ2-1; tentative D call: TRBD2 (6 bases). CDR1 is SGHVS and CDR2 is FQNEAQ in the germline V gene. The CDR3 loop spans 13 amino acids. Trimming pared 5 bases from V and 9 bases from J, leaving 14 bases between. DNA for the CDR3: TGTGCCAGCAGCGAGGGAGGTAGTCGTGAGCAGTTCTTC. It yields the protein CASSEGGSREQFF. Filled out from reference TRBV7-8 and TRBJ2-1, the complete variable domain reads GAGVSQSPRYKVAKRGQDVALRCDPISGHVSLFWYQQALGQGPEFLTYFQNEAQLDKSGLPSDRFFAERPEGSVSTLKIQRTQQEDSAVYLCASSEGGSREQFFGPGTRLTVL.

CDR3 protein: CALEVFPTLHF. The CDR3 DNA follows: TGTGCCTTGGAGGTTTTCCCCACCCTCCACTTT. The chain recombines TRBV30 with TRBJ1-6; D unclear. The CDR3 sequence is 11 residues long. Trimming took 7 bases from V and 14 from J, leaving 15 bases between them. The germline gives CDR1 GTSNPN, CDR2 SVGIG (reference sequence).